The entry below gives a single T cell receptor beta chain sequence along with its context. Its antigen is not identified. This entry is derived from a study of shared clonotypes between healthy human individuals. Every subset's genomic DNA went evenly onto several immunoSEQ plates. Original analysis: Owing to the provision of junction-only sequences devoid of quality scores by immunoSEQ, filtering differed. Measured with immunoSEQ multiplex PCR; TCRdb has only the in-frame clones, and not every one. Clone size and the V and J calls come from that table; the DNA yielded D and trimming. Among about 1.5 million clones listed, approximately 98% were seen once. The trim removed 7 bases at V and 2 bases at J, leaving 7 bases unmatched. The CDR3 is 14 residues long. Germline CDR1 and CDR2: MNHEY and SVGAGI. The study's findings and limits: An anticipated effect of sequencing depth on clonotype sharing among donors was recognized. Having only a few donors restricted how much genetic and exposure-history diversity was captured.

Sequences were obtained from naive CD4+ T cells sorted from blood. Noted subset: CD45RA+ positively selected. The sequence was obtained from a man between 25 and 39 years old in good health. This chain links TRBV6-5 with TRBJ2-7, with 8 bases matching TRBD2. CDR3: CASKPGLVPYEQYF. The CDR3 coding sequence is TGTGCCAGCAAACCGGGACTAGTTCCCTACGAGCAGTACTTC.